This TCR beta chain was retrieved from a study of human T cells and chemical hapten exposure. Across the study: Patch tests applied 0.01% DPC to the upper back, read at 6 days. How much TCR each sample yielded varied, mostly because pooled library volumes differed slightly.

One entry per CDR3 protein, called by TCRdb with MiXCR from the RACE reads. The sample carries over 35,000 distinct CDR3 sequences, under 5% recorded once. This CDR3 is built from 13 residues. Trimming took off 1 base at V and 9 bases at J, with 13 bases between the two ends. The germline CDR1 and CDR2 sequences are DFQATT and SNEGSKA (reference sequence). This clonotype showed up just a few times. Time point meaning: patch test 1, 2 weeks after DPC sensitization. Regarding treatment: therapeutic diphenylcyclopropenone sensitization with weekly scalp DPC. Unfractionated whole blood was the source of the extracted total RNA.

The sample in question was whole blood, obtained in connection with sensitization to the hapten diphenylcyclopropenone (DPC). The sequence was collected from a man aged 50 or older with alopecia areata. Some clones in this sample may be carry-over from other donors' samples. This chain links TRBV20-1 with TRBJ2-1; D gene uncertain. The CDR3 nucleotides are TGCAGTGCTAGAGCCCCCACGGGTTCTGAGCAGTTCTTC. Translation: CSARAPTGSEQFF.